The T cell receptor beta chain described here comes from a study of control samples from healthy donors and cancer patients (dated by TCRdb to about 2020). Receptor amplification or capture employed the immunoSEQ multiplex PCR assay. Drawn from immuneACCESS, this table holds only the in-frame rearrangements with V and J called that TCRdb kept. Clones are partly lost; checked studies trace under half to an unresolved V gene and leave the rest unexplained. The sample includes under 200,000 clones, with around 95% observed a single time. The biggest ten clones account for approximately 4% of the sample. V has 8 bases trimmed and J has 5 bases trimmed; junction bases matching no gene number 10. From the germline V gene, CDR1 is MNHEY and CDR2 is SVGAGI. Counted from cysteine to phenylalanine, this CDR3 has 14 amino acids. Only the CDR3 DNA is retained, 42 bases long and in frame from the first base. A word on this clone: Its antigen has not been determined. Per-base quality was not reported, and no clone a single base away is much larger than it.

Sequencing was performed on blood. The TCR was taken from a woman aged 55-70 years in good health. This chain is built from TRBV6-5 and TRBJ1-1; the junction holds 8 bases that match TRBD1. The base sequence is TGTGCCAGCTTTTTGAGGACAGGGAATACTGAAGCTTTCTTT. It is translated as CASFLRTGNTEAFF.